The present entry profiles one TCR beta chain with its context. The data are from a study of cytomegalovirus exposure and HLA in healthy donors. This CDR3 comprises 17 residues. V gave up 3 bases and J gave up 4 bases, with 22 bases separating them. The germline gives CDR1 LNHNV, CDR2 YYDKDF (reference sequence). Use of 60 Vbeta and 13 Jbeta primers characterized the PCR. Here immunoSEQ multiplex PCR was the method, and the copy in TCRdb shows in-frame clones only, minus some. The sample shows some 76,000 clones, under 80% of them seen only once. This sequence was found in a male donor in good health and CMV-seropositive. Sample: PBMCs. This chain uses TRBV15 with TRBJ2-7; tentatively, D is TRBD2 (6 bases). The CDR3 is CATSSAIPSAGGYEQYF. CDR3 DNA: TGTGCCACCAGCAGCGCGATTCCCTCGGCAGGAGGGTACGAGCAGTACTTC.